This T cell receptor beta chain was retrieved from a study of cytotoxic CD8 clonotypes in ibrutinib-treated CLL. Sequencing was performed with immunoSEQ multiplex PCR; in TCRdb, only in-frame clones are kept and a portion is missing. This sample has some 200,000 clones, with 72% found just once. This clone was detected only a few times. Its antigen remains unknown. Genomic DNA in a quantity of about 2.2 micrograms was derived from cryopreserved PBMCs for TCR beta libraries. Whole-study findings and limits: Elevated clonality accompanied ibrutinib response, with a return toward baseline values at progression. Contraction or stability on treatment characterized the public clonotypes, which were uncommon. Sampling times, which were not matched between the groups, differed between sustained-remission patients and progressing patients.

Material: PBMCs, obtained after 24 months of ibrutinib treatment. This TCR was sampled from a human donor with chronic lymphocytic leukemia.

The CDR3 DNA is TGCGCCAGCAGCCAAGATTCGGGGACAGGGTATGGCTACACCTTC. Its translation: CASSQDSGTGYGYTF. The chain has TRBV4-1 and TRBJ1-2; 9 bases fit TRBD1. Germline CDR1 MGHRA, CDR2 YSYEKL. This CDR3 has 15 amino acids. V trimming: 0 bases; J trimming: 5 bases; junction bases outside the gene matches: 4.